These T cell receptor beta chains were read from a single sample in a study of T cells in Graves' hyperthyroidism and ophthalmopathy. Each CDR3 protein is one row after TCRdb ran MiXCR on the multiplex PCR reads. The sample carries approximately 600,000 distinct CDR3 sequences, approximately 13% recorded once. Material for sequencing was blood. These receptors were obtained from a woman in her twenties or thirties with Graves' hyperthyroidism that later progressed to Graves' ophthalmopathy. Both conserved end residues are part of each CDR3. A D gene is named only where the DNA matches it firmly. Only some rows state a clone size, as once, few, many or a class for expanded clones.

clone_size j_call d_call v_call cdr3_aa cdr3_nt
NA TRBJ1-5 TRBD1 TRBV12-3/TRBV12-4 CASSPRRGQGEISNQPQRF TGTGCCAGCAGTCCGCGGAGGGGACAGGGGGAGATTAGCAATCAGCCGCAGCGTTTT
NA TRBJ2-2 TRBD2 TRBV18 CASSPAGLADTGELFF TGTGCCAGCTCACCAGCGGGACTAGCGGACACCGGGGAGCTGTTTTTT
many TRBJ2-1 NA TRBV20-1 CSASRGSVNEQFF TGCAGTGCTAGCCGGGGTAGCGTCAATGAGCAGTTCTTC
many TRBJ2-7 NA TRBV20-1 CSAGDGMSYEQYF TGCAGTGCTGGTGACGGAATGTCCTACGAGCAGTACTTC
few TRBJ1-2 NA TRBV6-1 CASSEETGIPNYGYTF TGTGCCAGCAGTGAAGAAACGGGGATCCCTAACTATGGCTACACCTTC
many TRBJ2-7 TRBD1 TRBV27 CASSSPGQGRDEQYF TGTGCCAGCAGTTCTCCGGGACAGGGTCGTGACGAGCAGTACTTC
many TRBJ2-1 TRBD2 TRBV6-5 CASSYPSGLAGANEQFF TGTGCCAGCAGTTACCCATCGGGACTAGCGGGGGCCAATGAGCAGTTCTTC
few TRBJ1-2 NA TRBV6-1 CASSNKASYGYTF TGTGCCAGCAGTAACAAGGCCTCCTATGGCTACACCTTC
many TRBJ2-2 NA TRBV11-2 CASSSLADGELFF TGTGCCAGCAGCTCACTTGCGGACGGGGAGCTGTTTTTT
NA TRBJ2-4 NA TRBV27 CASSLFARGANIQYF TGTGCCAGCAGTTTATTCGCCAGGGGAGCAAACATTCAGTACTTC
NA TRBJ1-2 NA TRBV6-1 CASSDPVGGYTF TGTGCCAGCAGCGACCCAGTGGGTGGCTACACCTTC
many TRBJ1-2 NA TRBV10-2 CASSERRYGYTF TGCGCCAGCAGTGAGAGGCGCTATGGCTACACCTTC
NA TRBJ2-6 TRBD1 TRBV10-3 CAISVQGALGANVLTF TGTGCCATCAGTGTCCAGGGGGCGTTGGGGGCCAACGTCCTGACTTTC
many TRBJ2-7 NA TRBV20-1 CSATPPAAPNEQYF TGCAGTGCCACGCCCCCAGCGGCCCCTAATGAGCAGTACTTC
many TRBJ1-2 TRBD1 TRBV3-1 CASSQVTGTGENGYTF TGTGCCAGCAGCCAAGTTACCGGGACAGGGGAAAATGGCTACACCTTC
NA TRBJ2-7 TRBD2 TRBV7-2 CASSLGLAGGYYEQYF TGTGCCAGCAGCTTAGGCCTAGCGGGAGGTTACTACGAGCAGTACTTC
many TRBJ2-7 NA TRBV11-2 CASSLGADKSYEQYF TGTGCCAGCAGCTTAGGTGCGGACAAATCCTACGAGCAGTACTTC
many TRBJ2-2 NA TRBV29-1 CSVETDPNTGELFF TGCAGCGTTGAGACAGACCCGAACACCGGGGAGCTGTTTTTT
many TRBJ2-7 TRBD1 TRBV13 CASRRGTASSYEQYF TGTGCCAGCAGACGAGGGACAGCAAGCTCCTACGAGCAGTACTTC
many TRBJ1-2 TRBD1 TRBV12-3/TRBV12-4 CASSKDRGGYGYTF TGTGCCAGCAGTAAAGACAGGGGGGGCTATGGCTACACCTTC
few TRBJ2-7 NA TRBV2 CAGHSEDSYEQYF TGTGCCGGCCATAGCGAGGACTCCTACGAGCAGTACTTC
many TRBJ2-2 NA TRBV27 CASSLRGRDGELFF TGTGCCAGCAGTTTGCGGGGACGGGACGGGGAGCTGTTTTTT
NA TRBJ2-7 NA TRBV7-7 CASSLVTWGEQYF TGTGCTAGCAGCTTAGTAACGTGGGGCGAGCAGTACTTC
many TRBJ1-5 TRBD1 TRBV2 CASSRSLTGGNQPQHF TGTGCCAGCAGTCGAAGTCTCACAGGGGGCAACCAGCCCCAGCATTTT
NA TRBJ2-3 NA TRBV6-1 CASSEATDTQYF TGTGCCAGCAGTGAAGCGACAGATACGCAGTATTTT
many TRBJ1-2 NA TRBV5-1 CASIPNGLYGYTF TGCGCCAGCATTCCCAACGGACTCTATGGCTACACCTTC
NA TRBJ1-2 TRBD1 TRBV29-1 CSVGLGGGDYGYTF TGCAGCGTTGGGTTGGGAGGGGGCGACTATGGCTACACCTTC
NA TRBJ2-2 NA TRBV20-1 CSARVAEVTGELFF TGCAGTGCTAGAGTAGCGGAGGTCACCGGGGAGCTGTTTTTT
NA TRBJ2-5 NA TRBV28 CASQKTVKKETQYF TGTGCCAGCCAAAAGACCGTAAAAAAAGAGACCCAGTACTTC
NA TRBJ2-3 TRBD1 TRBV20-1 CSASPGGWTDTQYF TGCAGTGCTTCCCCAGGGGGCTGGACAGATACGCAGTATTTT
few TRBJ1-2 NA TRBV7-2 CASTPGDRYYGYTF TGTGCCAGCACCCCAGGGGACCGCTACTATGGCTACACCTTC
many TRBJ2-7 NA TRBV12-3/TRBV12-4 CASRSTLGVEQYF TGTGCCAGCAGGTCTACCCTGGGTGTCGAGCAGTACTTC
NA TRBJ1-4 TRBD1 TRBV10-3 CAISADRDRGEKLFF TGTGCCATCAGTGCTGACCGGGACAGGGGCGAAAAACTGTTTTTT
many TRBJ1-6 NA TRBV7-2 CASSLGFTEGDSPLHF TGTGCCAGCAGCTTAGGTTTCACAGAAGGGGATTCACCCCTCCACTTT
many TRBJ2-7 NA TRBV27 CASSSGTSSPYEQYF TGTGCCAGCAGCTCCGGGACGTCTTCCCCTTACGAGCAGTACTTC
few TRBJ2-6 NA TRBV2 CASSGNSGANALTF TGTGCCAGCAGTGGCAACTCTGGGGCCAACGCCCTGACTTTC
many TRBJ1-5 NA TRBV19 CASSIVVEGAREPQHF TGTGCCAGTAGTATAGTCGTAGAGGGAGCAAGGGAGCCCCAGCATTTT
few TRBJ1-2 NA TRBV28 CASSLQQPDGYTF TGTGCCAGCAGTTTACAACAGCCCGACGGCTACACCTTC